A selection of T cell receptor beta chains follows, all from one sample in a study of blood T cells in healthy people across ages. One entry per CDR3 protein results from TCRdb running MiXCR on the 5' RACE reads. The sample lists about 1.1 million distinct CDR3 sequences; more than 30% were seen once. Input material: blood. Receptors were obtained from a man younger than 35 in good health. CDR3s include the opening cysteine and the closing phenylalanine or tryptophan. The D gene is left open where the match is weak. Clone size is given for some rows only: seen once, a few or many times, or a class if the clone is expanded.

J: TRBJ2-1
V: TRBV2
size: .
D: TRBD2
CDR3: CASRRTSVPYNEQFF
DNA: TGTGCCAGCAGGCGGACTAGCGTGCCCTACAATGAGCAGTTCTTC

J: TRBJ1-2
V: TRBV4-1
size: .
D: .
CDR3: CASSQSGGSTYGYTF
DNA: TGCGCCAGCAGCCAGTCAGGAGGGTCCACCTATGGCTACACCTTC

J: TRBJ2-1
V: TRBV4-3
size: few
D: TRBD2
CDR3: CASSQQLAGGGAEQFF
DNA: TGCGCCAGCAGCCAACAACTAGCGGGGGGAGGTGCTGAGCAGTTCTTC

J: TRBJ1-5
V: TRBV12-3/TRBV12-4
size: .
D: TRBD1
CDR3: CASSLEGTGGIGNQPQHF
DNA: TGTGCCAGCAGTTTAGAAGGGACAGGGGGCATCGGCAATCAGCCCCAGCATTTT

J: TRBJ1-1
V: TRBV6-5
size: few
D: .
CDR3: CASSYYGTEAFF
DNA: TGTGCCAGCAGTTACTACGGGACTGAAGCTTTCTTT

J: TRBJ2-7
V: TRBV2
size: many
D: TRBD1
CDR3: CASSPDRAYEQYF
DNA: TGTGCCAGCAGTCCTGACAGGGCATACGAGCAGTACTTC

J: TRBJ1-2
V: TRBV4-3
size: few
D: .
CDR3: CASSQDTSLLYTF
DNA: TGCGCCAGCAGCCAAGATACGTCACTGCTCTACACCTTC

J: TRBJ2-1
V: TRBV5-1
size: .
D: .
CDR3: CASSLVAYIYNEQFF
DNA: TGCGCCAGCAGCTTGGTCGCCTACATATACAATGAGCAGTTCTTC

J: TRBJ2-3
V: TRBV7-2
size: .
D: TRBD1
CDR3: CASSLWTGKEKDRQYF
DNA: TGTGCCAGCAGCTTGTGGACAGGGAAAGAAAAAGATAGGCAGTATTTT

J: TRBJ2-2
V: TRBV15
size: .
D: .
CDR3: CATSPTRANTGELFF
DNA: TGTGCCACCAGCCCAACCCGGGCAAACACCGGGGAGCTGTTTTTT

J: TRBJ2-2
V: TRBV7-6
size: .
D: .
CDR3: CASSYPQLTRSGGELFF
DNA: TGTGCCAGCAGCTACCCCCAGTTGACAAGGAGTGGCGGGGAGCTGTTTTTT

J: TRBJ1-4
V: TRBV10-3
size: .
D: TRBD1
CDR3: CASAGGGGEKLFF
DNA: TGTGCCAGCGCAGGGGGCGGAGGTGAAAAACTGTTTTTT

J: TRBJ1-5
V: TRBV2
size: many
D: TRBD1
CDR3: CASSEGQSNQPQHF
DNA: TGTGCCAGCAGTGAGGGACAGTCCAATCAGCCCCAGCATTTT

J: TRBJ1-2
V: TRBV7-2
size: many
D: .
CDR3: CASSLPGNYGYTF
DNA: TGTGCCAGCAGCTTGCCAGGGAACTATGGCTACACCTTC

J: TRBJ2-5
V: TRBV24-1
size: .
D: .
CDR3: CATSDLDGGQETQYF
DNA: TGTGCCACCAGTGATTTGGATGGCGGCCAAGAGACCCAGTACTTC

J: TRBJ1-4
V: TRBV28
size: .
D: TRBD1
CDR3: CASSQPTTGGGEKLFF
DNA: TGTGCCAGCAGCCAACCAACGACAGGGGGTGGTGAAAAACTGTTTTTT

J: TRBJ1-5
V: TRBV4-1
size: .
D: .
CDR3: CASSQVGRLRPQHF
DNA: TGCGCCAGCAGCCAAGTGGGCCGCTTAAGGCCCCAGCATTTT